This entry concerns a single T cell receptor beta chain. Its antigen is not identified. This sample is part of a study of shared clonotypes between healthy human individuals. General study findings and limits: Exclusively blood specimens were collected; tissue repertoires likely differ.

Some clones are missing from TCRdb's copy, which holds only in-frame ones; the method was immunoSEQ multiplex PCR. The data contain some 2,400,000 clones, around 95% of them singletons. V dropped 6 bases and J dropped 7 bases, with 17 bases sitting between them. The CDR3 spans 14 residues. The germline V gene has CDR1 SNHLY and CDR2 FYNNEI. The V call is TRBV2, the J call TRBJ2-3, with D possibly TRBD1 on 5 matching bases. Sequencing was performed on naive CD4+ T cells sorted from blood. Subset noted: CD45RA+ positively selected. The TCR originated in a man aged 18-30 years in good health. The CDR3 DNA sequence: TGTGCCAGCAGACCCCTTAAGGGGCCACATACGCAGTATTTT. This gives the protein CASRPLKGPHTQYF.